Detailed here is one T cell receptor beta chain. The source of the sample is a study of blood T cell repertoires in COVID-19. This CDR3 contains 16 residues. The ends were cut back, 0 bases at V and 4 bases at J, with 15 bases in the middle. In germline, CDR1 is LGHNA, CDR2 YNFKEQ. The data were produced by immunoSEQ multiplex PCR, yet TCRdb's version contains in-frame clones alone and is incomplete. The sample yields more than 200,000 clones, about 91% seen once. Sequenced input: peripheral blood. The TCR was taken from a woman between 25 and 40 years old with COVID-19, enrolled during active disease. The chain employs TRBV4-2 and TRBJ1-2; unclear D gene. The CDR3 DNA reads TGTGCCAGCAGCCAAGAAGTACCTGGGCATTTCTATGGCTACACCTTC. Protein sequence: CASSQEVPGHFYGYTF.